The clone carrying this TCR beta chain was observed a single time. Per germline, CDR1 LNHDA and CDR2 SQIVND (reference sequence). V shed 7 bases, J shed 0 bases, and the junction held 4 bases outside the gene matches. CDR3 length equals 15 residues. The data stem from a study of blood T cell repertoires in COVID-19. Some clones are missing from TCRdb's copy, which holds only in-frame ones; the method was immunoSEQ multiplex PCR. Of tens of thousands of clones listed, approximately 84% are singletons. This chain connects TRBV19 to TRBJ2-2; 8 nucleotides match TRBD2. Sequenced: peripheral blood. The TCR comes from a human donor in a cohort sampled during active COVID-19. The CDR3 nucleotides read TGTGCCAGTATCCCGGGAGGGGCGAACACCGGGGAGCTGTTTTTT. This gives the protein CASIPGGANTGELFF.